The 2 T cell receptor beta chains below were found in one sample sequenced in a study of vaccination effects on CD4 cells after COVID-19. The antigens of these receptors remain unknown. Generated by immunoSEQ multiplex PCR, the TCRdb table keeps only in-frame clones and is missing some. Found here are 30,000 or so clones, 74% of them singletons; the top ten hold more than 13%. Once cultured for 9 to 11 days, the cells underwent separation to obtain CD4+ T cells. Of the BNT162b2 and mRNA-1273 vaccines, participants received two doses of one or the other. The specimen was CD4+ T cells from PBMCs cultured without peptide, collected after COVID-19 vaccination. The receptors were gathered from a human donor who received a COVID-19 vaccine.

The chain employs TRBV6-5 and TRBJ1-2; 7 bases are a match to TRBD1. The J segment lost 2 bases and the V segment lost 7 bases, leaving 4 bases of the junction unmatched. The germline CDR1 and CDR2 sequences are MNHEY and SVGAGI. This CDR3 region has 13 residues. The CDR3 sequence is CASKGGSNYGYTF. As DNA, the CDR3 is TGTGCCAGCAAAGGGGGCAGCAACTATGGCTACACCTTC.

V and J are TRBV19 and TRBJ1-2; tentatively, D is TRBD1 (5 bases). Trimming stripped 3 bases from V and 3 bases from J, with 11 bases between. Looked up from germline, CDR1 is LNHDA and CDR2 is SQIVND (reference sequence). This CDR3 contains 14 residues. The CDR3: CASSIGRDYYGYTF. DNA for the CDR3: TGTGCCAGTAGTATCGGCAGGGATTACTATGGCTACACCTTC.